The 3 T cell receptor beta chains in this list originate from one sample, sequenced in a study of spatial heterogeneity in lung cancer. General observations from the study: Mutation tallies in tumors tracked expanded intratumoral alpha and beta TCR counts.

TCRdb re-analysed the 5' RACE reads in MiXCR, keeping a single row per CDR3 protein. The sample carries some 16,000 distinct CDR3 sequences, under 7.5% recorded once. Regarding time point: sample taken at primary tumor resection. These receptors are not linked to any known antigen. The sample was lung tumor tissue, taken at surgery. The receptors shown here come from a female donor with early-stage non-small cell lung cancer.

The table lists this clonotype with many counts. The chain joins TRBV30 to TRBJ2-7, with 7 bases identical to TRBD1. Per the germline V gene, CDR1 is GTSNPN and CDR2 is SVGIG (reference sequence). The length of the CDR3 is 14 residues. J was trimmed by 6 bases and V by 0 bases; bases with no gene match: 8. CDR3 in amino acids: CAWSVGGAVPEQYF. The DNA for the CDR3 is TGTGCCTGGAGTGTAGGGGGCGCGGTACCCGAGCAGTACTTC.

This clonotype was detected many times. The chain carries TRBV6-2 or TRBV6-3 and TRBJ2-5; D possibly corresponds to TRBD1 (5 bases). V was clipped by 4 bases and J by 7 bases, with 13 bases between them. CDR1 is MNHEY and CDR2 is SVGEGT in the germline V gene. The CDR3 is made up of 13 amino acids. The CDR3 DNA sequence: TGTGCCAGCAGTTCCGACAGTGGTGGGACCCAGTACTTC. This encodes CASSSDSGGTQYF.

The sample holds many counts of this clonotype. Here the CDR3 DNA reads TGTGCCAGCAGTTTACGTAGGGATAGCGGGGGGACCCCAGATACGCAGTATTTT. Translation: CASSLRRDSGGTPDTQYF. The V and J genes are TRBV28 and TRBJ2-3, with 10 bases aligning to TRBD2. Germline V gives CDR1 MDHEN, CDR2 SYDVKM. V lost 2 bases to trimming and J lost 4 bases; unmatched junction nucleotides: 12. The length of the CDR3 is 18 residues.